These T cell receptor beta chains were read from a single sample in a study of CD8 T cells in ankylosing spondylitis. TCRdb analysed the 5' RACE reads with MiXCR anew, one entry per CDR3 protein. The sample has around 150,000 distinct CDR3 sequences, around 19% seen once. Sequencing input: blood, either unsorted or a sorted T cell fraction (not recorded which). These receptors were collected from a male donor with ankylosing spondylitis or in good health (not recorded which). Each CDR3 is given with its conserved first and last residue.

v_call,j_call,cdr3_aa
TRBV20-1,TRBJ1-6,CSARGDRWNSPLHF
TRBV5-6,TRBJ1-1,CASTKGDRLNTEAFF
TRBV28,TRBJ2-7,CASSTRTDYSYEQYF
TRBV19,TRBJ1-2,CASSTGTVANYGYTF
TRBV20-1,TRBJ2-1,CSATSPGRGLVNEQFF
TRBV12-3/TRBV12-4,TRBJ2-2,CASSFTGELFF
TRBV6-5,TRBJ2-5,CASSSETGVVETQYF
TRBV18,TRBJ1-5,CASSQQGAVNQPQHF
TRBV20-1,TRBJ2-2,CRGRAPGLAERGNTGELFF
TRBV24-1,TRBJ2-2,CATSDRTGSTGELFF
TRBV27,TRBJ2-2,CASSTQGAVTGELFF
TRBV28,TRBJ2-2,CASSSPGQSTGELFF